These 28 T cell receptor beta chains came from one sample sequenced in a study of early T cells in non-severe SARS-CoV-2 infection (dated by TCRdb to about 2021). Library generation was performed with 5' RACE. Reads for this sample came from a NextSeq 500. TCRdb reworked the public reads: Q25 trimming with fastp, MiXCR clone assembly, productive beta chains retained. CDR3 protein sequences are deduplicated, and each keeps its most common genes and DNA. The sample includes approximately 65,000 distinct CDR3 sequences, with 11% observed a single time. Together, the top ten hold around 6.1% of the sample. The sample was whole blood. These receptors came from an adult who was a healthcare worker with PCR-confirmed SARS-CoV-2 infection or an uninfected control (not recorded which).

This clonotype has at least ten counts. The chain links TRBV25-1 to TRBJ1-3; D ambiguous. Germline loops: CDR1 MGHDK, CDR2 SYGVNS. This CDR3 comprises 13 residues. The V end was cut by 7 bases, the J end by 0 bases, with 7 bases between. The CDR3 bases are TGTGCCAGCAAGACGGGCTCTGGAAACACCATATATTTT. Protein: CASKTGSGNTIYF.

This clonotype was observed many times. The rearrangement uses TRBV3-1 and TRBJ2-1; 10 nucleotides line up with TRBD2. Germline loops: CDR1 LGHDT, CDR2 YNNKEL (reference sequence). The junction had 4 bases not matched to a gene; V was cut back by 8 bases and J by 6 bases. This CDR3 has 13 residues. The CDR3 loop reads CASSPSGGNEQFF. The DNA of the CDR3 is TGTGCCAGCTCACCTAGCGGGGGCAATGAGCAGTTCTTC.

There are a few counts of this clonotype. The genes are TRBV12-3 or TRBV12-4 and TRBJ2-3; TRBD2 aligns across 13 bases. V was clipped by 6 bases and J by 0 bases; unmatched bases: 6. This CDR3 is 17 amino acids long. This chain's CDR3 is CASSSGTSGTSTDTQYF. Written as DNA, the CDR3 is TGTGCCAGCAGCTCCGGGACTAGCGGGACTAGCACAGATACGCAGTATTTT.

Regarding this clonotype: At one of its ends the junction is not consistent with the germline gene, which may arise from a read error. The CDR3 sequence is CASKFPSSGGSHEQYF. For the CDR3, the DNA is TGTGCCAGCAAGTTCCCTTCCAGCGGAGGCTCCCACGAGCAGTACTTC. The chain joins TRBV28 to TRBJ2-7; maybe TRBD2 (5 bases). This CDR3 spans 16 amino acids. Germline lookup yields CDR1 MDHEN and CDR2 SYDVKM.

This clonotype was seen repeatedly, ten times or more. This CDR3 reads CASSLIAGHTDTQYF. Written as DNA, the CDR3 is TGTGCCAGCAGTTTAATAGCGGGCCACACAGATACGCAGTATTTT. The chain uses TRBV27 and TRBJ2-3; 7 bases map to TRBD2. Trimming took 2 bases from V and 2 from J; bases not matched to a gene: 4. Per the germline V gene, CDR1 is MNHEY and CDR2 is SMNVEV (reference sequence). This CDR3 comprises 15 residues.

This clonotype was seen repeatedly, ten times or more. The rearrangement joins TRBV29-1 to TRBJ2-1; 7 nucleotides match TRBD2. Germline V gene data show CDR1 as SQVTM and CDR2 as ANQGSEA. Trimming at V came to 7 bases and at J to 12 bases, leaving 21 bases not matched to a gene. This CDR3 is built from 15 residues. The CDR3 nucleotides are TGCAGCGCCGAGGGGATTAGCGGGTATCCCCCTGGGCAGTTCTTC. This gives the protein CSAEGISGYPPGQFF.

This clonotype was found many times. The DNA for the CDR3 is TGTGCCAGCAGTTTAGGGGGGGCGCATGGCTACACCTTC. This gives the protein CASSLGGAHGYTF. The rearrangement links TRBV28 to TRBJ1-2, with D possibly being TRBD1 (6 bases). The V gene's germline CDR1 is MDHEN and CDR2 SYDVKM. This CDR3 contains 13 residues. V dropped 2 bases and J dropped 6 bases, with 10 bases sitting between them.

This clonotype was observed at least ten times. This sequence joins TRBV12-3 or TRBV12-4 and TRBJ1-1, with D uncertain. The CDR3 contains 14 residues. V was cut by 5 bases and J by 8 bases, with 18 bases left in between. CDR3 in DNA: TGTGCCAGCAGTCAGCTAACAAAGCGATCGGAAGCTTTCTTT. It specifies CASSQLTKRSEAFF.

This chain uses TRBV6-5 with TRBJ2-1; no definite D call. V was pared by 2 bases and J by 3 bases, with 5 bases between. The germline gives CDR1 MNHEY, CDR2 SVGAGI. The CDR3 is made up of 13 amino acids. Written as DNA, the CDR3 is TGTGCCAGCAGTTACGGTCTCTACAATGAGCAGTTCTTC. Translating gives CASSYGLYNEQFF.

The V call is TRBV4-1, the J call TRBJ2-3; the D gene is possibly TRBD2 (5 bases). CDR1 is MGHRA, CDR2 YSYEKL, per germline. The CDR3 loop spans 15 amino acids. V was pared by 1 base and J by 4 bases, with 12 bases between. The CDR3 reads CASSQVRDRPDTQYF. In DNA, the CDR3 is TGCGCCAGCAGCCAAGTGAGGGATCGACCAGATACGCAGTATTTT.

This chain links TRBV2 with TRBJ1-6, with 7 bases matching TRBD1. Trimming removed 3 bases from V and 10 bases from J; junction bases left unmatched: 9. The CDR3 has 15 amino acids. The germline V gene has CDR1 SNHLY and CDR2 FYNNEI. The CDR3 nucleotides are TGTGCCAGCAGTGAGAGCACAGGGGATCGGTCACCCCTCCACTTT. As protein: CASSESTGDRSPLHF.

This clonotype was detected only a few times. The chain joins TRBV11-2 to TRBJ2-5; D gene unclear. Germline CDR1 SGHAT, CDR2 FQNNGV. With 5 bases removed from V and 7 bases from J, the gap between germline ends came to 17 bases. This CDR3 is built from 14 residues. As DNA, the CDR3 is TGTGCCAGCAGCCACAACCATGGCTCGGGGACCCAGTACTTC. Amino acids: CASSHNHGSGTQYF.

This clonotype was seen many times. This chain uses TRBV2 with TRBJ1-5, with D perhaps TRBD1 (5 bases). CDR3 length equals 12 residues. CDR1 is SNHLY, CDR2 FYNNEI, per germline. Trimming removed 3 bases from V and 11 bases from J, with 11 bases in between. CDR3 sequence (DNA): TGTGCCAGCAGTGAGGGGAGCAGGGCCCAGCATTTT. This codes for CASSEGSRAQHF. The entire variable domain, with the rest obtained from reference TRBV2 and TRBJ1-5, is as follows: EPEVTQTPSHQVTQMGQEVILRCVPISNHLYFYWYRQILGQKVEFLVSFYNNEISEKSEIFDDQFSVERPDGSNFTLKIRSTKLEDSAMYFCASSEGSRAQHFGDGTRLSIL.

This clonotype was seen repeatedly, ten times or more. The chain has TRBV20-1 and TRBJ2-3; 11 bases fit TRBD2. This CDR3 spans 15 amino acids. V shed 5 bases and J 6 bases; nucleotides not matched to a gene: 10. In germline, CDR1 is DFQATT, CDR2 SNEGSKA (reference sequence). The CDR3 region has the DNA TGCAGTGCTTTCTCAACTAGCGGGAGAGGGGATACGCAGTATTTT. Translated, it gives CSAFSTSGRGDTQYF.

This clonotype was detected once. A much larger clone differs by one base, so this may be a read error. V usage is TRBV7-9 and J usage is TRBJ2-3; no reliable D call. Germline V gene sequence: CDR1 SEHNR, CDR2 FQNEAQ (reference sequence). The CDR3 loop spans 12 amino acids. Trimming took 7 bases from V and 7 from J, leaving 12 bases between them. The CDR3: CASNLSRNTQYF. For the CDR3, the DNA is TGTGCCAGCAACTTGAGTAGGAATACGCAGTATTTT.

This clonotype appeared a few times. This chain uses TRBV20-1 with TRBJ1-1; D remains unclear. The germline V gene encodes CDR1 DFQATT and CDR2 SNEGSKA (reference sequence). The length of the CDR3 is 13 residues. V shed 2 bases and J shed 1 base, with 8 bases lying between them. In nucleotides, the CDR3 is TGCAGTGCTAGACATGGTTCGAACACTGAAGCTTTCTTT. It translates to CSARHGSNTEAFF.

This clonotype was picked up many times. The V call is TRBV7-9, the J call TRBJ2-1; no definite D call. V was shortened by 5 bases and J by 9 bases, with 17 bases between the two germline ends. The length of the CDR3 is 14 residues. CDR1 and CDR2 from the germline V gene are SEHNR and FQNEAQ (reference sequence). The CDR3, as DNA: TGTGCCAGCAGCCGAAACCCAAGAGTTGGTGAGCAGTTCTTC. Translated: CASSRNPRVGEQFF. Full variable domain (rest looked up from reference TRBV7-9 and TRBJ2-1): DTGVSQNPRHKITKRGQNVTFRCDPISEHNRLYWYRQTLGQGPEFLTYFQNEAQLEKSRLLSDRFSAERPKGSFSTLEIQRTEQGDSAMYLCASSRNPRVGEQFFGPGTRLTVL.

This clonotype was recorded a few times. V gene TRBV11-3 combines with J gene TRBJ2-7, with D hard to call. Germline CDR1 reads SGHNT; CDR2 reads YENEEA. The germline V and J ends were trimmed by 6 bases and 0 bases, with 33 bases remaining between them. The CDR3 is made up of 21 amino acids. CDR3 protein: CASRRIEDWRNTARSSYEQYF. The CDR3 bases are TGTGCCAGCAGACGCATCGAAGATTGGCGGAATACAGCGAGGAGCTCCTACGAGCAGTACTTC. Drawing the rest from reference TRBV11-3 and TRBJ2-7, the complete variable domain is EAGVVQSPRYKIIEKKQPVAFWCNPISGHNTLYWYLQNLGQGPELLIRYENEEAVDDSQLPKDRFSAERLKGVDSTLKIQPAELGDSAVYLCASRRIEDWRNTARSSYEQYFGPGTRLTVT.

This clonotype was counted many times. The chain uses TRBV20-1 and TRBJ1-6; no reliable D call. With 0 bases removed from V and 4 bases from J, the gap between germline ends came to 13 bases. Germline-derived CDR1 and CDR2 are DFQATT and SNEGSKA (reference sequence). This CDR3 contains 16 residues. Here the CDR3 reads CSARDRVGGYNSPLHF. CDR3 in DNA: TGCAGTGCTAGAGATAGGGTGGGTGGATATAATTCACCCCTCCACTTT.

This clonotype was counted between two and nine times. This chain links TRBV12-3 or TRBV12-4 with TRBJ1-2; D uncertain. V lost 7 bases to trimming and J lost 1 base, with 10 bases between them. This CDR3 spans 13 amino acids. CDR3 DNA sequence: TGTGCCAGCAACAGAGGGCTTAACTATGGCTACACCTTC. Amino acids: CASNRGLNYGYTF.

This clonotype was seen at least ten times. The CDR3 nucleotides read TGTGCCAGCAGCTTAGGCAGCACAGATACGCAGTATTTT. Amino acid sequence: CASSLGSTDTQYF. The chain links TRBV7-9 to TRBJ2-3; D gene ambiguous. CDR1 and CDR2 from the germline V gene are SEHNR and FQNEAQ (reference sequence). The CDR3 length is 13 residues. V lost 1 base and J 0 bases, leaving 2 bases between the germline ends.

The chain employs TRBV20-1 and TRBJ1-2, with 7 bases lining up with TRBD1. This CDR3 has 14 amino acids. Germline assignment: CDR1 DFQATT and CDR2 SNEGSKA (reference sequence). V lost 5 bases and J lost 1; bases outside the gene matches: 7. This CDR3 reads CSAAGTDYNYGYTF. CDR3 nucleotide sequence: TGCAGTGCTGCCGGGACAGATTATAACTATGGCTACACCTTC.

This clonotype was recorded at least ten times. V usage is TRBV29-1 and J usage is TRBJ1-1; no clear D. Germline CDR1 reads SQVTM; CDR2 reads ANQGSEA. The CDR3 has 11 amino acids. Trimming removed 6 bases from V and 3 bases from J, with 8 bases in between. The chain's CDR3 is CSVIRHTEAFF. CDR3 coding DNA: TGCAGCGTCATCCGGCACACTGAAGCTTTCTTT.

The chain employs TRBV14 and TRBJ1-1; a weak D match, TRBD1 (5 bases). The germline gives CDR1 SGHDN, CDR2 FVKESK. This CDR3 has 15 residues. V was shortened by 3 bases and J by 4 bases, with 15 bases between the two germline ends. Written as DNA, the CDR3 is TGTGCCAGCAGCCAGCAAGGGGCCCTTGCCACTGAAGCTTTCTTT. Its translation: CASSQQGALATEAFF.

A few counts support this clonotype. The chain uses TRBV15 and TRBJ2-1; 8 nucleotides line up with TRBD2. The CDR3 runs to 15 residues. After removal of 2 bases from V and 10 bases from J, the junction contained 10 bases not matched to a gene. CDR1 is LNHNV, CDR2 YYDKDF, per germline (reference sequence). The CDR3: CATSRRLAGPPEQFF. For the CDR3, the DNA is TGTGCCACCAGCAGACGGTTAGCGGGGCCCCCGGAGCAGTTCTTC.

Ten or more counts support this clonotype. This rearrangement joins TRBV12-3 or TRBV12-4 to TRBJ2-7; a weak D match, TRBD1 (5 bases). This CDR3 contains 13 residues. V gave up 5 bases and J gave up 5 bases, with 13 bases separating them. CDR3 loop: CASSPPPGHEQYF. The CDR3 region has the DNA TGTGCCAGCAGTCCCCCGCCAGGGCACGAGCAGTACTTC.

This clonotype was counted between two and nine times. V is TRBV28 and J is TRBJ2-7; D is undetermined. The V and J ends lost 2 bases and 7 bases respectively, with 12 bases between them. Germline lookup yields CDR1 MDHEN and CDR2 SYDVKM. The length of the CDR3 is 13 residues. CDR3 DNA sequence: TGTGCCAGCAGTTTAGGCCAGAGAGCGGAGCAGTACTTC. Its protein is CASSLGQRAEQYF.

The V and J genes are TRBV6-1 and TRBJ2-7; D is perhaps TRBD2 (6 bases). The CDR3 spans 15 residues. CDR1 is MNHNS, CDR2 SASEGT, per germline. V dropped 1 base and J dropped 5 bases, with 15 bases sitting between them. The CDR3 DNA sequence: TGTGCCAGCAGTGAAGATCTCGGGACGGGGGACGAGCAGTACTTC. Amino acid sequence: CASSEDLGTGDEQYF.